The 23 T cell receptor beta chains listed next were all sequenced from one sample in a study of tumor-infiltrating lymphocytes in primary liver carcinoma. The template, roughly 550 ng total RNA, yielded TCR beta cDNA made with a constant-region primer. Employing slightly modified ARM-PCR, three nested multiplex PCR rounds were run, and these gave rise to the TCR beta libraries. Investigators reported that the first two PCR rounds, at roughly 10 cycles each, used TRBV1-TRBV30 forward primers with a C-beta reverse primer. TCRdb re-called the multiplex PCR reads with MiXCR, one entry per CDR3 protein. The sample includes about 84,000 distinct CDR3 sequences, about three quarters of them seen just once. Total RNA and DNA came together from roughly 20-30 mg of bulk tissue without cell sorting. Sequencing was carried out using liver tumor tissue from sampling region 1. Subset here: tumor region T1, superior pole. These receptors were obtained from a middle-aged man with primary liver carcinoma and hepatitis B virus infection.

This chain links TRBV7-9 with TRBJ2-3; D might be TRBD1 (6 bases). The CDR3 has 18 amino acids. The germline V gene has CDR1 SEHNR and CDR2 FQNEAQ (reference sequence). V lost 4 bases, J lost 2 bases, and 22 bases lay in between. CDR3 nucleotide sequence: TGTGCCAGCAGCTCAACCTATAGGGACACAGCTAACACAGATACGCAGTATTTT. Protein sequence: CASSSTYRDTANTDTQYF.

A remark on this clonotype: Being one base from a much bigger clone, this may be a read error. Likely a read error: the CDR3 ends without its conserved phenylalanine or tryptophan. The chain has TRBV5-1 and TRBJ2-1; 8 nucleotides match TRBD1. The CDR3 extends over 14 amino acids. Germline-derived CDR1 and CDR2 are SGHRS and YFSETQ. Trimming cost V 0 bases and J 8 bases; bases outside gene matches: 4. This CDR3 reads CASSLGTGLDEQFL. Here the CDR3 DNA reads TGCGCCAGCAGCTTGGGGACAGGGTTGGATGAGCAGTTCTTG.

Turning to this clonotype: A much larger clone lies one base from this, so it may be a read error. This rearrangement joins TRBV28 to TRBJ1-4; a weak D match, TRBD1 (5 bases). Germline V lookup: CDR1 MDHEN, CDR2 SYDVKM. The CDR3 is 15 residues long. The CDR3 spells CASSPPGRNNERLFF. The CDR3 bases are TGTGCCAGCAGCCCTCCGGGACGGAATAATGAAAGACTGTTTTTT.

Concerning this clonotype: The junction does not match germline at one end; this may be a read error. This chain links TRBV7-9 with TRBJ2-3, with D unclear. CDR3 length: 13 residues. CDR1 SEHNR and CDR2 FQNEAQ come from the germline V gene (reference sequence). Written as DNA, the CDR3 is TGTGCCAACAGCCCCCGCGTTTCAGACACGCAGTGTTTT. Encoded protein: CANSPRVSDTQCF.

This clonotype appeared a few times. Mismatch with germline at one junction end may stem from a read error. The V and J genes are TRBV10-2 and TRBJ2-5; a possible D gene is TRBD2 (5 bases). Germline loops: CDR1 WSHSY, CDR2 SAAADI. This CDR3 comprises 15 residues. The CDR3 DNA follows: TGCACCAGCAGTGAAGGACTGCCTATCCAAGAGACCCAGTACTTC. This sequence encodes CTSSEGLPIQETQYF.

This clonotype occurred once. A much larger clone lies one base from this, so it may be a read error. The chain joins TRBV30 to TRBJ2-3; D call uncertain. This CDR3 has 16 residues. The germline V gene encodes CDR1 GTSNPN and CDR2 SVGIG (reference sequence). The CDR3 region has the DNA TGTGCCTGGGCGTCTTTTTGGGGTACGAGCACAGATATGCAGTATTTT. It translates to CAWASFWGTSTDMQYF. Looking up the rest from reference TRBV30 and TRBJ2-3 gives the full variable domain: SQTIHQWPATLVQPVGSPLSLECTVEGTSNPNLYWYRQAAGRGLQLLFYSVGIGQISSEVPQNLSASRPQDRQFILSSKKLLLSDSGFYLCAWASFWGTSTDMQYFGPGTRLTVL.

This clonotype showed up just a few times. A much larger clone differs from this one at a single base, so this may be a read error. The rearrangement links TRBV14 to TRBJ1-1, with a weak D call TRBD1 (5 bases). The CDR3 covers 15 residues. The germline V gene has CDR1 SGHDN and CDR2 FVKESK. The V gene lost 7 bases and the J gene lost 4 bases, with 19 bases spanning the gap. CDR3 sequence (DNA): TGTGCCAGCAACTCCACCGGGAGGGGACTCACTGAAGCTTTCTTT. It encodes CASNSTGRGLTEAFF.

The rearrangement joins TRBV7-3 to TRBJ2-2; D is possibly TRBD1 (6 bases). The CDR3 runs 16 residues. CDR1 and CDR2 from the germline V gene are SGHTA and FQGTGA. Trimming took 5 bases from V and 6 from J, leaving 19 bases between them. The CDR3, as DNA: TGTGCCAGCAGCCTCAACCGGGACAAGGGACCCGGGGAGCTGTTTTTT. This sequence encodes CASSLNRDKGPGELFF.

Comments on this clonotype: The conserved phenylalanine or tryptophan normally closing the CDR3 is absent here, so this likely arose from a read error. The chain couples TRBV29-1 to TRBJ1-2, with D perhaps TRBD1 (6 bases). Germline assignment: CDR1 SQVTM and CDR2 ANQGSEA. CDR3 size: 12 residues. The CDR3 protein is CSVARTADGYTI. In DNA form, the CDR3 reads TGCAGCGTTGCCCGGACAGCAGATGGTTACACCATC.

A note on this clonotype: This sequence may be a read error, since a much larger clone differs from it by one base. The chain uses TRBV12-3 or TRBV12-4 and TRBJ2-2, with 11 bases matching TRBD2. The CDR3 is 18 residues long. CDR3: CTSSLGTSGLINTGELFF. The CDR3 coding sequence is TGTACCAGCAGTTTAGGGACTAGCGGATTAATAAACACCGGGGAGCTGTTTTTT.

For this clonotype: Germline and junction disagree at one end, which may indicate a read error. The chain joins TRBV4-1 to TRBJ2-4, with TRBD2 matching 8 bases. Germline V gene lookup returns CDR1 MGHRA and CDR2 YSYEKL. The CDR3 consists of 19 residues. CDR3 sequence: CASSQDSGGSSPAKSIQYF. The CDR3 DNA reads TGCGCCAGCAGCCAAGATTCGGGGGGGAGTAGCCCTGCCAAAAGCATTCAATACTTC.

The chain uses TRBV29-1 and TRBJ2-3; possible D gene TRBD2, 6 bases. Looked up from germline, CDR1 is SQVTM and CDR2 is ANQGSEA. The CDR3 sequence is 14 residues long. This CDR3 is CSASGGPVGDTQYF. CDR3 nucleotides: TGCAGTGCTTCAGGAGGGCCGGTGGGAGATACGCAGTATTTT.

With respect to this clonotype: Just one base apart from a much larger clone, this may be a read error. The genes are TRBV7-9 and TRBJ2-7; maybe TRBD1 (6 bases). CDR1 SEHNR and CDR2 FQNEAQ come from the germline V gene (reference sequence). The CDR3 has 19 residues. Here the CDR3 reads CASSSPGHPKTSGGYEHYF. The DNA of the CDR3 is TGTGCCAGCAGCTCCCCGGGACACCCAAAGACCAGCGGAGGTTACGAGCACTACTTC.

J is TRBJ2-4 and V is TRBV29-1; 7 bases fit TRBD1. The V segment lost 3 bases and the J segment 11 bases; nucleotides outside the gene matches: 13. This CDR3 is built from 14 residues. CDR1 SQVTM and CDR2 ANQGSEA come from the germline V gene. CDR3 sequence (DNA): TGCAGCGTTGAGGCACAGGGGTTTGGTAACTTTCAGTACTTC. This gives the protein CSVEAQGFGNFQYF.

This clonotype has just one count. A read error may produce the germline difference seen at one junction end. The rearrangement joins TRBV5-5 to TRBJ2-5; tentatively, D is TRBD1 (5 bases). CDR1 SGHKS and CDR2 YYEKEE come from the germline V gene (reference sequence). CDR3 length equals 14 residues. The DNA of the CDR3 is TGTGCCAACAGCCCCAGACAGTTCCAAGAGACCCAGTACTTC. Protein: CANSPRQFQETQYF.

To note about this clonotype: The junction departs from the called germline gene at one end, perhaps through a read error. V and J are TRBV29-1 and TRBJ2-3; 8 bases match TRBD1. CDR3 length: 15 amino acids. Per the germline V gene, CDR1 is SQVTM and CDR2 is ANQGSEA. CDR3 DNA sequence: TGCAACGTTGCATGGGCAGGGGGCATAGGAGATACGCAGTATTTT. This gives the protein CNVAWAGGIGDTQYF.

This clonotype was seen a handful of times. V and J are TRBV20-1 and TRBJ1-1, with a weak D call TRBD1 (5 bases). Per the germline V gene, CDR1 is DFQATT and CDR2 is SNEGSKA (reference sequence). Trimming left V 6 bases short and J 0 bases short, with 11 bases between. This CDR3 is built from 13 residues. The DNA of the CDR3 is TGCAGTGCAGGGGTTGGGGTGAACACTGAAGCTTTCTTT. Amino acid sequence: CSAGVGVNTEAFF.

In regard to this clonotype: A much bigger clone sits one base away, suggesting this may be a read error. The chain joins TRBV30 to TRBJ1-3, with D tentatively TRBD1 (5 bases). CDR3 size: 14 residues. Trimming took off 0 bases at V and 4 bases at J, with 10 bases between the two ends. CDR1 is GTSNPN, CDR2 SVGIG, per germline (reference sequence). The chain's CDR3 is CAWSVQGTGNTIYF. The CDR3 bases are TGTGCCTGGAGTGTCCAGGGCACGGGAAACACCATATATTTT.

As regards this clonotype: One end of the junction fails to match germline, which may point to a read error. The V call is TRBV6-5, the J call TRBJ2-1; 8 bases line up with TRBD1. The CDR3 runs 17 residues. Per the germline V gene, CDR1 is MNHEY and CDR2 is SVGAGI. CDR3 nucleotide sequence: TGTGCCCGCAGTCCCCTTACCCCAGGACAGGGTTACAATGACCAGTTCTTC. It encodes CARSPLTPGQGYNDQFF.

For this clonotype: Mismatch with germline at one junction end may stem from a read error. This chain links TRBV12-3 or TRBV12-4 with TRBJ2-3; the D is unclear. The CDR3 length is 14 residues. CDR3 coding DNA: TGTGCCAGCAAAAAGATTCTGAGCACAGATAGGCAGTATTTT. As protein: CASKKILSTDRQYF.

Only one count was recorded for this clonotype. An end of the junction differs from the germline gene, which may be a read error. V usage is TRBV5-4 and J usage is TRBJ2-3, with D possibly TRBD2 on 6 matching bases. Germline loops: CDR1 SGHNT, CDR2 YYREEE (reference sequence). The CDR3 is made up of 14 amino acids. DNA of the CDR3: TGTGCCAGCAGCCGGGGGAGTCTAGCATATACGCGGTATTTT. It specifies CASSRGSLAYTRYF.

Notes on this clonotype: Relative to the germline gene, one junction end is altered; a read error may explain this. The J gene is TRBJ1-5, the V gene TRBV12-3 or TRBV12-4, with D unclear. This CDR3 contains 14 residues. The CDR3 loop is CASSATVSNQPRHF. Written as DNA, the CDR3 is TGTGCCAGTAGTGCAACAGTTAGCAATCAGCCCCGGCATTTT.

This clonotype was seen only once. Its ends do not fully match the called genes, so a read error is possible. The chain has TRBV5-6 and TRBJ2-3; D ambiguous. The germline CDR1 and CDR2 sequences are SGHDT and YYEEEE. This CDR3 spans 18 amino acids. The CDR3 nucleotides read TGTACCAGCAGCTTGTGTGGGGTTTGGGCTGAAAGCACAGATACGCAGTATTTT. As protein: CTSSLCGVWAESTDTQYF.